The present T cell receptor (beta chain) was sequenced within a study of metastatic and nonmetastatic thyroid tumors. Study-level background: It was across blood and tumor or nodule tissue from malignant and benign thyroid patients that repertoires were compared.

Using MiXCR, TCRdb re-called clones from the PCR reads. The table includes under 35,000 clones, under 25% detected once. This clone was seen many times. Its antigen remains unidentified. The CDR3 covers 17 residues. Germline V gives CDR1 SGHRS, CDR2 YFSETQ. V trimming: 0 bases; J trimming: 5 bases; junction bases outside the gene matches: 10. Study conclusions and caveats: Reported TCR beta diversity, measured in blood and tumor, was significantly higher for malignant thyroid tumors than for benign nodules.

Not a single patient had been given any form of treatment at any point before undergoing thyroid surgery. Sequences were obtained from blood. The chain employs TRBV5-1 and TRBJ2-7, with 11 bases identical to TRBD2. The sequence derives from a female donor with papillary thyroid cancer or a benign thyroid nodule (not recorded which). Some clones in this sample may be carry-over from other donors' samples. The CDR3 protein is CASSLGLTSGSGDEQYF. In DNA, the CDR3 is TGCGCCAGCAGCTTGGGGCTAACTAGCGGGAGTGGCGACGAGCAGTACTTC.